This paragraph covers one T cell receptor beta chain sequence. Its antigen remains unknown. The CDR3 extends over 17 amino acids. Trimming shortened V by 2 bases and J by 3 bases, and 20 bases separated the two germline ends. Germline CDR1 reads KGHSH; CDR2 reads LQKENI. The sample is drawn from a study of cytomegalovirus exposure and HLA in healthy donors. For the study at large: The study placed about 81% of its approximately 400 genotyped donors in the Caucasian-associated ancestry cluster.

PCR involved 60 Vbeta and 13 Jbeta primers. Under the authors' procedure: Per a later analysis, the number of unique TCR beta chains was roughly 87 million, of which around 10 million were shared. Method: immunoSEQ multiplex PCR; TCRdb's copy keeps in-frame clones and lacks some. D and trimming come from the DNA, and the V and J calls and clone size come from that table. The sample has under 250,000 clones, around 80% seen once. Study findings and constraints: Donor immune exposure was known only as CMV serostatus. There were around 160 TCR beta chains listed as cytomegalovirus-associated.

The sample was PBMCs. The clonotype originates from a male donor in good health and CMV-seronegative. The rearrangement joins TRBV18 to TRBJ2-7; the D is unclear. CDR3 region: CASSPDLYPGRSYEQYF. Written as DNA, the CDR3 is TGTGCCAGCTCACCAGATCTCTATCCGGGTAGGAGCTACGAGCAGTACTTC.